The next 6 T cell receptor beta chains were all read from a single sample in a study of OX40 agonist ivuxolimab in advanced cancers. TCRdb's table, derived via immunoSEQ multiplex PCR, lists solely in-frame clones and lacks some. The profile shows approximately 6,000 clones, 81% of them singletons. Sequencing used CD4+ or CD8+ T cells sorted from blood, obtained in a trial of the OX40 agonist ivuxolimab. Source of these receptors: an adult with an advanced solid tumor such as melanoma, head and neck, liver or kidney cancer.

The rearrangement links TRBV7-9 to TRBJ2-7; D remains ambiguous. The CDR3 contains 13 residues. CDR1 and CDR2 from the germline V gene are SEHNR and FQNEAQ (reference sequence). Trimming stripped 0 bases from V and 3 bases from J, with 6 bases between. The chain's CDR3 is CASSLAAFYEQYF. The CDR3 coding sequence is TGTGCCAGCAGCTTAGCGGCTTTCTACGAGCAGTACTTC.

This chain joins TRBV27 and TRBJ2-1; 7 nucleotides agree with TRBD1. The V gene end was trimmed by 6 bases and the J gene end by 8 bases; junction bases not matched to a gene: 10. The germline CDR1 and CDR2 sequences are MNHEY and SMNVEV (reference sequence). This CDR3 spans 14 amino acids. CDR3 residues: CASRGQTGYDEQFF. The CDR3 DNA reads as TGTGCCAGCAGGGGACAGACAGGGTATGATGAGCAGTTCTTC.

In its sample, this clone was seen a few times. The rearrangement joins TRBV10-1 to TRBJ2-3, with TRBD2 matching 10 bases. Trimming at V came to 4 bases and at J to 1 base, leaving 8 bases not matched to a gene. This CDR3 is built from 17 residues. Germline V lookup: CDR1 WNHNN, CDR2 SYGVQD (reference sequence). The DNA for the CDR3 is TGCGCCAGCAGTGTCCAGCCAGGGACTAGCGGCACAGATACGCAGTATTTT. Translation gives CASSVQPGTSGTDTQYF.

V and J are TRBV9 and TRBJ2-3; D is ambiguous. V lost 0 bases and J lost 2, with 7 bases in between. Germline CDR1 reads SGDLS; CDR2 reads YYNGEE. The CDR3 runs to 14 residues. CDR3 loop: CASSVDRVTDTQYF. The CDR3 nucleotides are TGTGCCAGCAGCGTAGATAGGGTCACAGATACGCAGTATTTT.

The rearrangement joins TRBV18 to TRBJ2-7; 10 nucleotides align to TRBD2. CDR3 length: 16 residues. Germline loops: CDR1 KGHSH, CDR2 LQKENI. Trimming took 5 bases from V and 2 from J; bases not matched to a gene: 9. CDR3 bases: TGTGCCAGCTCATCGGAACTAGCGGGGAAACCCTACGAGCAGTACTTC. Translation: CASSSELAGKPYEQYF.

CDR3 in DNA: TGTGCCAGCAGCTTATCGGGGCTGGAAGCTTTCTTT. It encodes CASSLSGLEAFF. V usage is TRBV7-9 and J usage is TRBJ1-1, with D maybe TRBD1 (5 bases). Germline CDR1 and CDR2: SEHNR and FQNEAQ (reference sequence). V was pared by 2 bases and J by 8 bases, with 9 bases between. CDR3 length: 12 amino acids. Filled out from reference TRBV7-9 and TRBJ1-1, the complete variable domain reads DTGVSQNPRHKITKRGQNVTFRCDPISEHNRLYWYRQTLGQGPEFLTYFQNEAQLEKSRLLSDRFSAERPKGSFSTLEIQRTEQGDSAMYLCASSLSGLEAFFGQGTRLTVV.